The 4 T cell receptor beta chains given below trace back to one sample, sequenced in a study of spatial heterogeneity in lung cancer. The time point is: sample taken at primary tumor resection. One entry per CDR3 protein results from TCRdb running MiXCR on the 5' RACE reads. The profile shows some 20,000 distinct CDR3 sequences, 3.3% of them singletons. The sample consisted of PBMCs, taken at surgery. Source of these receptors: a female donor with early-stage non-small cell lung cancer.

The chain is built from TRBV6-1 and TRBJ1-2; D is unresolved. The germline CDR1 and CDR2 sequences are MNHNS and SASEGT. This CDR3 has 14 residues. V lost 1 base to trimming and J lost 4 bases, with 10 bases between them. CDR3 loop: CASSEVRGGYGYTF. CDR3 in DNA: TGTGCCAGCAGTGAAGTCCGAGGAGGCTATGGCTACACCTTC.

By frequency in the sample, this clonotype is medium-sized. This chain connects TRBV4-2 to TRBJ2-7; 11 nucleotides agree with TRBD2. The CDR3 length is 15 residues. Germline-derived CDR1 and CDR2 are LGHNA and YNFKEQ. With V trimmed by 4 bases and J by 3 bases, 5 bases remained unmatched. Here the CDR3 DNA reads TGTGCCAGCAGCCTCGGGACTAGCGGCAACTACGAGCAGTACTTC. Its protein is CASSLGTSGNYEQYF.

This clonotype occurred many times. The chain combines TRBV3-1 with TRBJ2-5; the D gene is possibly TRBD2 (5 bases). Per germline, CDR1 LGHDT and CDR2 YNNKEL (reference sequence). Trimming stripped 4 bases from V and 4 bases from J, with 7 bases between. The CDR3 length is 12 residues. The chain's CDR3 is CASSPGVETQYF. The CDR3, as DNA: TGTGCCAGCAGCCCCGGGGTAGAGACCCAGTACTTC.

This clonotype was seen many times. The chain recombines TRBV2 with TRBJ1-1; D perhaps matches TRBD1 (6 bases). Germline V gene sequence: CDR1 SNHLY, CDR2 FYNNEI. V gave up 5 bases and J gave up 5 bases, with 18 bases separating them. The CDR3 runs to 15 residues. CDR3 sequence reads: CASSPLTNRETEAFF. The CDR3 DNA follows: TGTGCCAGCAGTCCCCTCACCAACAGGGAAACTGAAGCTTTCTTT.